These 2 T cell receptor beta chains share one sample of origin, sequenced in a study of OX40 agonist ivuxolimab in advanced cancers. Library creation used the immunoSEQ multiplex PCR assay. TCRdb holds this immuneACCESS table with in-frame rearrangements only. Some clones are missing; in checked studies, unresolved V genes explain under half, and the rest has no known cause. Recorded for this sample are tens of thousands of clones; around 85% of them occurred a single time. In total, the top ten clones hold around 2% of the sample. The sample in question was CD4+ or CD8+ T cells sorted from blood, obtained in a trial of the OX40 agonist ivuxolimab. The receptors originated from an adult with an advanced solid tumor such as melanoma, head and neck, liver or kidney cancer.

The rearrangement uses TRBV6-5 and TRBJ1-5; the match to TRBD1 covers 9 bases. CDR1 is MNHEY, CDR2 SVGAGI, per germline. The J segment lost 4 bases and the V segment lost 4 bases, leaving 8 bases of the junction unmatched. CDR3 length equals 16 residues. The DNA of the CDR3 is TGTGCCAGCAGTTTGACAGGGGGAAAAGGGAATCAGCCCCAGCATTTT. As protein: CASSLTGGKGNQPQHF.

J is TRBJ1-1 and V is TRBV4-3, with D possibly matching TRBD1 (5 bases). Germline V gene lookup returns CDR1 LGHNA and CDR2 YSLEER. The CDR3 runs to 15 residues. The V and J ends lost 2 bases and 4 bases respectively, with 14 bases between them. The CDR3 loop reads CASSQILGVGTEAFF. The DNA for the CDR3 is TGCGCCAGCAGCCAAATTTTGGGGGTGGGCACTGAAGCTTTCTTT.